The rows below give T cell receptor beta chains drawn from one sample of a study of cytomegalovirus exposure and HLA in healthy donors. Data came from immunoSEQ multiplex PCR; TCRdb stores just in-frame clones and leaves some out. The sample holds approximately 210,000 clones, more than 65% seen once. The sample was PBMCs. The source of these receptors is a girl aged 5-17 years in good health and CMV-seropositive. Each CDR3 is given with its conserved first and last residue. Each record gives: V gene, clone size, J gene, D gene, CDR3 DNA, CDR3 protein. D genes are given only for firm matches. Clone size is not always given. Where it is, it says once, few, many or a class for expanded clones.

V gene: TRBV5-1; clone size: once; J gene: TRBJ1-2; D gene: .; CDR3 DNA: TGCGCCAGCAGGGCCCAGGCTAGCGGTAACTATGGCTACACCTTC; CDR3 protein: CASRAQASGNYGYTF
V gene: TRBV12-5; clone size: once; J gene: TRBJ2-7; D gene: .; CDR3 DNA: TGTGCTAGTGCCCGGATGGGGCAGGGCCACGAGCAGTACTTC; CDR3 protein: CASARMGQGHEQYF
V gene: TRBV7-9; clone size: .; J gene: TRBJ1-1; D gene: .; CDR3 DNA: TGTGCCAGCAGCTCCGTCTCCGGTGAAGCTTTCTTT; CDR3 protein: CASSSVSGEAFF
V gene: TRBV6-5; clone size: .; J gene: TRBJ1-5; D gene: .; CDR3 DNA: TGTGCCAGCACGGTTAATCAGCCCCAGCATTTT; CDR3 protein: CASTVNQPQHF
V gene: TRBV4-2; clone size: .; J gene: TRBJ2-1; D gene: TRBD2; CDR3 DNA: TGTGCCAGCAGCCAAGATCCCCTAGCGGGGCAGTTCTTC; CDR3 protein: CASSQDPLAGQFF
V gene: TRBV21-1; clone size: .; J gene: TRBJ2-3; D gene: .; CDR3 DNA: TGTGCCAGCAGCAAAGCACCTCGTGGGGGGGAAGGTCCGCAGTATTTT; CDR3 protein: CASSKAPRGGEGPQYF
V gene: TRBV12-5; clone size: .; J gene: TRBJ2-1; D gene: .; CDR3 DNA: TGTGCTAGTGGTTTGGGCAGGGTTTTAGGTGAGCAGTTCTTC; CDR3 protein: CASGLGRVLGEQFF
V gene: TRBV12-5; clone size: .; J gene: TRBJ2-7; D gene: TRBD2; CDR3 DNA: TGTGCTAGTGGTTTAATAGCGGGGAGATCCTACGAGCAGTACTTC; CDR3 protein: CASGLIAGRSYEQYF
V gene: TRBV7-2; clone size: .; J gene: TRBJ1-2; D gene: TRBD1; CDR3 DNA: TGTGCCAGCAGCTCACTACAGGGGGCGCCCCATGGCTACACCTTC; CDR3 protein: CASSSLQGAPHGYTF
V gene: TRBV7-2; clone size: .; J gene: TRBJ2-3; D gene: .; CDR3 DNA: TGTGCCAGCAGCCCATTGGATACGCAGTATTTT; CDR3 protein: CASSPLDTQYF
V gene: TRBV11-3; clone size: once; J gene: TRBJ2-3; D gene: .; CDR3 DNA: TGTGCCAGCAACGTAGGAGGGTCAGTTACTAGCACAGATACGCAGTATTTT; CDR3 protein: CASNVGGSVTSTDTQYF
V gene: TRBV5-6; clone size: .; J gene: TRBJ2-7; D gene: TRBD1; CDR3 DNA: TGTGCCAGCAGCCCTAAGGGGACAGGGGTAGCGGCCTACGAGCAGTACTTC; CDR3 protein: CASSPKGTGVAAYEQYF
V gene: TRBV2; clone size: .; J gene: TRBJ1-1; D gene: .; CDR3 DNA: TGTGCCAGCAGGGGGGGATCTTTGTACACTGAAGCTTTCTTT; CDR3 protein: CASRGGSLYTEAFF
V gene: TRBV6-5; clone size: .; J gene: TRBJ2-7; D gene: TRBD1; CDR3 DNA: TGTGCCAGCAGTTCATCCGGGACAGGGGGCTACGAGCAGTACTTC; CDR3 protein: CASSSSGTGGYEQYF
V gene: TRBV5-4; clone size: .; J gene: TRBJ2-7; D gene: TRBD1; CDR3 DNA: TGTGCCAGCAGCTTGAGAGGGACAGGGGCCTACGAGCAGTACTTC; CDR3 protein: CASSLRGTGAYEQYF
V gene: TRBV19; clone size: .; J gene: TRBJ1-1; D gene: TRBD1; CDR3 DNA: TGTGCCAGTAGTACGACAGGGGACACTGAAGCTTTCTTT; CDR3 protein: CASSTTGDTEAFF
V gene: TRBV6-6; clone size: .; J gene: TRBJ1-4; D gene: .; CDR3 DNA: TGTGCCAGCAGCAAACGGGACTCCCGGGGGTTGTTTTTT; CDR3 protein: CASSKRDSRGLFF
V gene: TRBV19; clone size: once; J gene: TRBJ2-2; D gene: TRBD2; CDR3 DNA: TGTGCCAGTAGACAAACGGGGGGTAACACCGGGGAGCTGTTTTTT; CDR3 protein: CASRQTGGNTGELFF
V gene: TRBV27; clone size: .; J gene: TRBJ1-4; D gene: .; CDR3 DNA: TGTGCCAGCAGTGAGATACAGGGCCCGAGAGAAAAACTGTTTTTT; CDR3 protein: CASSEIQGPREKLFF
V gene: TRBV5-5; clone size: .; J gene: TRBJ1-2; D gene: .; CDR3 DNA: TGTGCCAGCAGCTTGGAACTCTATGGCTACACCTTC; CDR3 protein: CASSLELYGYTF
V gene: TRBV7-2; clone size: .; J gene: TRBJ2-7; D gene: TRBD1; CDR3 DNA: TGTGCCAGCAGCTCGGGGACAGGGGGCCCCTACGAGCAGTACTTC; CDR3 protein: CASSSGTGGPYEQYF
V gene: TRBV14; clone size: once; J gene: TRBJ2-4; D gene: .; CDR3 DNA: TGTGCCAGCAGCCAAGAAAGGGGAAACATTCAGTACTTC; CDR3 protein: CASSQERGNIQYF
V gene: TRBV6-5; clone size: .; J gene: TRBJ2-7; D gene: TRBD1; CDR3 DNA: TGTGCCAGCAGTTCCGGGACAGGCTTCTACGAGCAGTACTTC; CDR3 protein: CASSSGTGFYEQYF
V gene: TRBV4-3; clone size: .; J gene: TRBJ1-2; D gene: TRBD1; CDR3 DNA: TGCGCCAGCAGCCATACCCGACAGGGGTATGGCTACACCTTC; CDR3 protein: CASSHTRQGYGYTF
V gene: TRBV5-1; clone size: .; J gene: TRBJ2-2; D gene: TRBD2; CDR3 DNA: TGCGCCAGCAGCTCCACGGGGGGACGAACCGGGGAGCTGTTTTTT; CDR3 protein: CASSSTGGRTGELFF
V gene: TRBV5-7; clone size: few; J gene: TRBJ2-7; D gene: TRBD1; CDR3 DNA: TGTGCCAGCAGCTTGTTTGGGACAGGGGGACACGAGCAGTACTTC; CDR3 protein: CASSLFGTGGHEQYF
V gene: TRBV7-6; clone size: .; J gene: TRBJ2-5; D gene: .; CDR3 DNA: TGTGCCAGCAGCCCCGACCAAGAGACCCAGTACTTC; CDR3 protein: CASSPDQETQYF
V gene: TRBV6-5; clone size: once; J gene: TRBJ2-1; D gene: TRBD1; CDR3 DNA: TGTGCCAGCAGCGGGACAGCCACCTACAATGAGCAGTTCTTC; CDR3 protein: CASSGTATYNEQFF
V gene: TRBV6-1; clone size: .; J gene: TRBJ1-4; D gene: .; CDR3 DNA: TGTGCCAGCAAATGGGCGGGTAATGAAAAACTGTTTTTT; CDR3 protein: CASKWAGNEKLFF
V gene: TRBV9; clone size: few; J gene: TRBJ2-2; D gene: .; CDR3 DNA: TGTGCCAGCAGTCCAGAGGGGGACACCGGGGAGCTGTTTTTT; CDR3 protein: CASSPEGDTGELFF
V gene: TRBV12-5; clone size: .; J gene: TRBJ2-5; D gene: TRBD1; CDR3 DNA: TGTGCTAGTGGTTTGTCTCTGACAGGGGGCGGTGAGACCCAGTACTTC; CDR3 protein: CASGLSLTGGGETQYF
V gene: TRBV29-1; clone size: few; J gene: TRBJ2-1; D gene: .; CDR3 DNA: TGCAGCGTTGAAGTTGGCCTCAGTAACTCCTACAATGAGCAGTTCTTC; CDR3 protein: CSVEVGLSNSYNEQFF
V gene: TRBV5-1; clone size: once; J gene: TRBJ2-2; D gene: TRBD1; CDR3 DNA: TGCGCCAGCAGCCCGGACAGGGGGAACACCGGGGAGCTGTTTTTT; CDR3 protein: CASSPDRGNTGELFF
V gene: TRBV25-1; clone size: .; J gene: TRBJ2-3; D gene: .; CDR3 DNA: TGTGCCAGCAGCTTTCGGGATACGCAGTATTTT; CDR3 protein: CASSFRDTQYF
V gene: TRBV5-6; clone size: .; J gene: TRBJ1-2; D gene: TRBD1; CDR3 DNA: TGTGCCAGCAGCTTGGCAGGGGGCGGTGGCTACACCTTC; CDR3 protein: CASSLAGGGGYTF
V gene: TRBV25-1; clone size: .; J gene: TRBJ2-4; D gene: TRBD1; CDR3 DNA: TGTGCCAGCAGTGAGGACAGGGGGCAAGCCACGGACATTCAGTACTTC; CDR3 protein: CASSEDRGQATDIQYF
V gene: TRBV1; clone size: .; J gene: TRBJ2-7; D gene: .; CDR3 DNA: TGCACCAGCAGCCAAGACCGGGGTTGGGAACTAGCGCCCCGACCAGAGTACTTC; CDR3 protein: CTSSQDRGWELAPRPEYF
V gene: TRBV5-5; clone size: .; J gene: TRBJ1-2; D gene: .; CDR3 DNA: TGTGCCAGCATCCGACAGATAGGGGACTATGGCTACACCTTC; CDR3 protein: CASIRQIGDYGYTF
V gene: TRBV10-3; clone size: few; J gene: TRBJ2-7; D gene: TRBD1; CDR3 DNA: TGTGCCATGGGACAGGCCAACTCCTACGAGCAGTACTTC; CDR3 protein: CAMGQANSYEQYF
V gene: TRBV11-2; clone size: once; J gene: TRBJ2-4; D gene: TRBD1; CDR3 DNA: TGTGCCAGCAGCTTTCCGGGACAGGGGGCTTTTCAGTACTTC; CDR3 protein: CASSFPGQGAFQYF
V gene: TRBV29-1; clone size: .; J gene: TRBJ2-3; D gene: TRBD2; CDR3 DNA: TGCAGCGCCACTAGCGGGGGTAGCACAGATACGCAGTATTTT; CDR3 protein: CSATSGGSTDTQYF
V gene: TRBV5-6; clone size: few; J gene: TRBJ2-7; D gene: .; CDR3 DNA: TGTGCCAGCAGCTTGGGGGGGAGGGGGGCCTACGAGCAGTACTTC; CDR3 protein: CASSLGGRGAYEQYF
V gene: TRBV4-1; clone size: .; J gene: TRBJ1-5; D gene: .; CDR3 DNA: TGCGCCAGCAGCCAAGAGGGAGGGGGGGGCCAGCCCCAGCATTTT; CDR3 protein: CASSQEGGGGQPQHF
V gene: TRBV6-5; clone size: .; J gene: TRBJ1-3; D gene: TRBD1; CDR3 DNA: TGTGCCAGCAGTTACGGACAGGGTGTAGGAAACACCATATATTTT; CDR3 protein: CASSYGQGVGNTIYF
V gene: TRBV25-1; clone size: .; J gene: TRBJ1-1; D gene: .; CDR3 DNA: TGTGCCAGCAGTGAAGTCCGGGGGGCACGAACTGAAGCTTTCTTT; CDR3 protein: CASSEVRGARTEAFF
V gene: TRBV7-2; clone size: .; J gene: TRBJ1-5; D gene: .; CDR3 DNA: TGTGCCAGCAGCACCTACGGGGGGCCCCAGCATTTT; CDR3 protein: CASSTYGGPQHF
V gene: TRBV28; clone size: few; J gene: TRBJ2-7; D gene: .; CDR3 DNA: TGTGCCAGCGGCCAACAGGGTAACCTATACGAGCAGTACTTC; CDR3 protein: CASGQQGNLYEQYF
V gene: TRBV19; clone size: .; J gene: TRBJ2-4; D gene: .; CDR3 DNA: TGTGCCAGTAGAACTACAGGAGACAAAAACATTCAGTACTTC; CDR3 protein: CASRTTGDKNIQYF
V gene: TRBV13; clone size: .; J gene: TRBJ2-7; D gene: .; CDR3 DNA: TGTGCCAGCAGCTTAGGCACAAACTATTACGAGCAGTACTTC; CDR3 protein: CASSLGTNYYEQYF
V gene: TRBV7-9; clone size: .; J gene: TRBJ1-2; D gene: TRBD1; CDR3 DNA: TGTGCCAGCAGCTTGCTCAGGGGGGCCCCTAACTATGGCTACACCTTC; CDR3 protein: CASSLLRGAPNYGYTF
V gene: TRBV5-3; clone size: .; J gene: TRBJ2-5; D gene: .; CDR3 DNA: TGTGCCAGAAGCTTGGCCCTGAGAGGGGGGGTGTTACAAGAGACCCAGTACTTC; CDR3 protein: CARSLALRGGVLQETQYF
V gene: TRBV4-1; clone size: few; J gene: TRBJ2-1; D gene: TRBD2; CDR3 DNA: TGCGCCAGCAGCCAAGCTCTAGCGGGGGGGGTAAGCAATGAGCAGTTCTTC; CDR3 protein: CASSQALAGGVSNEQFF
V gene: TRBV7-8; clone size: .; J gene: TRBJ2-7; D gene: .; CDR3 DNA: TGTGCCAGCAGTCCCCCGGGCCGCAGGGTCGAGCAGTACTTC; CDR3 protein: CASSPPGRRVEQYF
V gene: TRBV14; clone size: .; J gene: TRBJ2-4; D gene: TRBD2; CDR3 DNA: TGTGCCAGCAGCCGAGGGACTAGCGGGGTTATGGCCAAAAACATTCAGTACTTC; CDR3 protein: CASSRGTSGVMAKNIQYF
V gene: TRBV19; clone size: .; J gene: TRBJ2-7; D gene: TRBD2; CDR3 DNA: TGTGCCAGTAGTATGGAGCGGGGGGCCTCCTACGAGCAGTACTTC; CDR3 protein: CASSMERGASYEQYF
V gene: TRBV5-1; clone size: .; J gene: TRBJ2-5; D gene: TRBD2; CDR3 DNA: TGCGCCAGCAGCTTGGGGCGGGCGGGAGTTCAAGAGACCCAGTACTTC; CDR3 protein: CASSLGRAGVQETQYF
V gene: TRBV15; clone size: .; J gene: TRBJ2-4; D gene: .; CDR3 DNA: TGTGCCACCAGCGTCCTGGACCTGGGGAGTGGCATTCAGTACTTC; CDR3 protein: CATSVLDLGSGIQYF
V gene: TRBV7-6; clone size: once; J gene: TRBJ2-7; D gene: .; CDR3 DNA: TGTGCCAGCAGCTATTCCGGCGAGCAGTACTTC; CDR3 protein: CASSYSGEQYF